Listed below are T cell receptor beta chains from one sample, sequenced in a study of response to subunit inactivated influenza vaccine. TCRdb fed the RT-PCR reads into MiXCR, producing one record per CDR3 protein. Of hundreds of thousands of distinct CDR3 sequences in the sample, 16% were seen once. This specimen was CD4+ T cells sorted from PBMCs, taken roughly 24 months after vaccination. The receptor set was obtained from a man aged 45 to 75 who received an inactivated influenza vaccine. Each CDR3 is given with its conserved first and last residue. A D gene is named only where the DNA matches it firmly. Some rows mark clone size as missing; the rest say once, few, many or name a class of expanded clone.

cdr3_aa	cdr3_nt	clone_size	v_call	j_call	d_call
CASSQDRGNGYTF	TGCGCCAGCAGCCAAGATAGGGGGAATGGCTACACCTTC	NA	TRBV4-1	TRBJ1-2	NA
CASSLRGSVGYTF	TGTGCCAGCAGTTTACGGGGATCGGTTGGCTACACCTTC	NA	TRBV27	TRBJ1-2	NA
CASSLSGTGVHGYTF	TGTGCCAGCAGCTTATCCGGGACAGGGGTCCATGGCTACACCTTC	NA	TRBV7-2	TRBJ1-2	TRBD1
CSARGQPGRGTNTEAFF	TGCAGTGCTAGAGGACAACCCGGCCGGGGGACGAACACTGAAGCTTTCTTT	NA	TRBV20-1	TRBJ1-1	NA
CASSLAGNGSPLHF	TGTGCCAGCAGCTTGGCAGGGAATGGGTCACCCCTCCACTTT	few	TRBV5-4	TRBJ1-6	NA
CSAIITGTGYNEQFF	TGCAGTGCTATAATTACCGGGACAGGATACAATGAGCAGTTCTTC	NA	TRBV20-1	TRBJ2-1	TRBD1
CSVETGGNEQYF	TGCAGCGTGGAGACAGGGGGCAACGAGCAGTACTTC	few	TRBV29-1	TRBJ2-7	TRBD1
CASKRLAGVVETQYF	TGTGCCAGCAAAAGGCTAGCGGGAGTTGTAGAGACCCAGTACTTC	few	TRBV2	TRBJ2-5	TRBD2
CSASSTGQGYYGYTF	TGCAGTGCTAGTAGCACCGGACAGGGGTACTATGGCTACACCTTC	NA	TRBV20-1	TRBJ1-2	TRBD1
CASSIRGYGNQPQHF	TGTGCCAGCAGTATCAGGGGGTACGGCAATCAGCCCCAGCATTTT	NA	TRBV27	TRBJ1-5	TRBD1
CASSHGRQTRGGTQYF	TGTGCCAGCAGCCACGGGCGGCAGACCAGGGGCGGTACGCAGTATTTT	NA	TRBV11-3	TRBJ2-3	NA
CASSKQYKQGGGELFF	TGCGCCAGCAGCAAACAATATAAACAGGGAGGCGGGGAGCTGTTTTTT	few	TRBV4-1	TRBJ2-2	NA
CASTTPGDTQYF	TGTGCCAGCACCACCCCAGGGGATACGCAGTATTTT	NA	TRBV12-3/TRBV12-4	TRBJ2-3	NA
CASSYSNSNQPQHF	TGTGCCAGCAGTTACTCTAATAGCAATCAGCCCCAGCATTTT	many	TRBV3-1	TRBJ1-5	NA
CSVGGGRSEKLFF	TGCAGCGTTGGCGGGGGGAGGAGTGAAAAACTGTTTTTT	few	TRBV29-1	TRBJ1-4	NA
CASSLDPGTGTQFF	TGCGCCAGCAGCTTGGACCCGGGGACGGGGACACAGTTCTTC	NA	TRBV5-1	TRBJ2-1	NA
CASSFSGFGYTF	TGTGCCAGCAGTTTCTCAGGCTTTGGCTACACCTTC	NA	TRBV12-3/TRBV12-4	TRBJ1-2	NA
CASSVVGRGLVGYTF	TGTGCCAGCAGCGTAGTGGGCCGGGGCTTAGTTGGCTACACCTTC	few	TRBV9	TRBJ1-2	NA
CSAGRDQRNTIYF	TGCAGTGCTGGCCGGGACCAAAGAAACACCATATATTTT	few	TRBV20-1	TRBJ1-3	NA
CASRTRDSPLHF	TGTGCCAGCAGAACTAGAGATTCACCCCTCCACTTT	NA	TRBV12-3/TRBV12-4	TRBJ1-6	NA
CASSSGGGLNTEAFF	TGTGCCAGCAGTTCGGGTGGGGGATTGAACACTGAAGCTTTCTTT	few	TRBV6-2/TRBV6-3	TRBJ1-1	NA
CATRPGTYNEQFF	TGTGCCACCCGCCCCGGGACCTACAATGAGCAGTTCTTC	few	TRBV6-2/TRBV6-3	TRBJ2-1	NA
CASRETGESSPLHF	TGTGCCAGCAGGGAAACAGGGGAAAGTTCACCCCTCCACTTT	NA	TRBV2	TRBJ1-6	TRBD1
CASSPFGQDNEQFF	TGTGCCAGCAGCCCTTTCGGACAGGACAATGAGCAGTTCTTC	few	TRBV7-9	TRBJ2-1	TRBD1
CASSRRQGVYYGYTF	TGTGCCAGCAGCCGTAGACAGGGGGTTTACTATGGCTACACCTTC	many	TRBV6-1	TRBJ1-2	TRBD1
CASSEREAAFGQFF	TGTGCCAGCAGTGAGCGGGAGGCGGCCTTTGGGCAGTTCTTC	few	TRBV28	TRBJ2-1	TRBD2
CASSFPPGGANTEAFF	TGTGCCAGCAGCTTCCCCCCAGGGGGTGCCAACACTGAAGCTTTCTTT	few	TRBV11-2	TRBJ1-1	TRBD1
CSASAWRVNTEAFF	TGCAGTGCTAGTGCCTGGAGGGTGAACACTGAAGCTTTCTTT	few	TRBV20-1	TRBJ1-1	NA
CASSPRTGGNEQFF	TGTGCCAGCTCACCAAGGACAGGGGGCAATGAGCAGTTCTTC	NA	TRBV18	TRBJ2-1	TRBD1
CASSFFGGRSGTGELFF	TGCGCCAGCAGCTTCTTCGGCGGGAGAAGTGGCACCGGGGAGCTGTTTTTT	few	TRBV5-1	TRBJ2-2	TRBD2
CASSYSAGGNEQYF	TGTGCCAGCAGTTACTCAGCAGGGGGGAACGAGCAGTACTTC	few	TRBV6-5	TRBJ2-7	NA
CASSHSGPREQYF	TGTGCCAGCAGCCATAGCGGTCCCCGTGAGCAGTACTTC	few	TRBV13	TRBJ2-7	NA
CASSLGPVETQYF	TGTGCCAGCAGTTTAGGCCCGGTGGAGACCCAGTACTTC	NA	TRBV27	TRBJ2-5	NA
CATSRPQRRSLATQYF	TGTGCCACCAGCAGACCCCAGCGGAGGAGTCTCGCGACCCAGTACTTC	many	TRBV15	TRBJ2-5	NA
CASSSIWSYEQYF	TGTGCCAGCAGCTCGATCTGGTCCTACGAGCAGTACTTC	few	TRBV11-2	TRBJ2-7	NA
CASSLTPGDDEQYF	TGCGCCAGCAGCCTCACTCCGGGGGACGACGAGCAGTACTTC	NA	TRBV5-1	TRBJ2-7	NA
CASSVEASGRYEADTQYF	TGTGCCAGCAGCGTAGAGGCTAGCGGGAGGTATGAGGCAGATACGCAGTATTTT	NA	TRBV9	TRBJ2-3	TRBD2
CASSLADRPEYF	TGTGCCAGCAGCTTAGCGGACAGACCGGAGTATTTT	NA	TRBV7-8	TRBJ2-3	NA
CASSPGAGGGGQETQYF	TGCGCCAGCAGCCCGGGAGCGGGAGGGGGAGGCCAAGAGACCCAGTACTTC	NA	TRBV5-1	TRBJ2-5	TRBD2
CASSYLDRGETQYF	TGTGCCAGCAGTTACCTCGACAGGGGTGAGACCCAGTACTTC	NA	TRBV6-2/TRBV6-3	TRBJ2-5	TRBD1
CASSPDSFTDTQYF	TGCGCCAGCAGCCCCGACAGTTTCACAGATACGCAGTATTTT	NA	TRBV4-3	TRBJ2-3	NA